Shown below are 6 T cell receptor beta chains from a single sample sequenced in a study of cytomegalovirus exposure and HLA in healthy donors. The PCR was carried out with 60 Vbeta primers and 13 Jbeta primers. TCRdb keeps only in-frame clones here, not all; method: immunoSEQ multiplex PCR. The sample contains about 140,000 clones, 60% to 85% of which appear only once. Specimen: PBMCs. All receptors come from a male donor in good health and CMV-seropositive.

This clone occurred once. The V and J genes are TRBV2 and TRBJ2-5; D may be TRBD2 (7 bases). The DNA end is a closer match to TRBJ2-7, so the J assignment may be wrong. CDR1 is SNHLY and CDR2 is FYNNEI in the germline V gene. The CDR3 sequence is 13 residues long. CDR3 sequence (DNA): TGTGCCAGCATGGGGGGGGCAGCCTACGAGCAGTACTTC. As protein: CASMGGAAYEQYF.

This clone was detected only a few times. The gene calls are TRBV27 and TRBJ2-7; 11 positions agree with TRBD1. The germline V gene encodes CDR1 MNHEY and CDR2 SMNVEV (reference sequence). With 2 bases clipped from V and 5 bases from J, the junction kept 5 bases outside the gene matches. CDR3 size: 15 residues. The CDR3 spells CASSLDGTGGHEQYF. CDR3 coding DNA: TGTGCCAGCAGTTTAGACGGGACAGGGGGTCACGAGCAGTACTTC.

The V and J genes are TRBV5-1 and TRBJ1-1; 8 nucleotides agree with TRBD1. This CDR3 is built from 16 residues. The junction had 11 bases not matched to a gene; V was cut back by 4 bases and J by 3 bases. Germline CDR1 SGHRS, CDR2 YFSETQ. The CDR3 loop is CASSIQQGAMDTEAFF. For the CDR3, the DNA is TGCGCCAGCAGCATCCAGCAGGGGGCGATGGACACTGAAGCTTTCTTT. Drawing the rest from reference TRBV5-1 and TRBJ1-1, the complete variable domain is KAGVTQTPRYLIKTRGQQVTLSCSPISGHRSVSWYQQTPGQGLQFLFEYFSETQRNKGNFPGRFSGRQFSNSRSEMNVSTLELGDSALYLCASSIQQGAMDTEAFFGQGTRLTVV.

The CDR3 DNA sequence: TGTGCCAGCTCACCACGTAGCGGGGGGGCGTACAATGAGCAGTTCTTC. This sequence encodes CASSPRSGGAYNEQFF. The chain carries TRBV18 and TRBJ2-1; 11 bases are a match to TRBD2. This CDR3 is built from 16 residues. Germline V gene sequence: CDR1 KGHSH, CDR2 LQKENI. V shed 1 base, J shed 4 bases, and the junction held 3 bases outside the gene matches.

Here the CDR3 DNA reads TGTGCCAGCAGGGCCAGATACCAACAGGGGAACCGCCTAAACATTCAGTACTTC. Translating gives CASRARYQQGNRLNIQYF. The chain carries TRBV2 and TRBJ2-4; 7 bases line up with TRBD1. J gave up 6 bases and V 6 bases, and 20 bases lay outside the gene matches. The germline gives CDR1 SNHLY, CDR2 FYNNEI. CDR3 length: 18 residues.

This clone came up a few times. The chain carries TRBV28 and TRBJ2-5, with 10 bases fitting TRBD1. This CDR3 is 14 amino acids long. The germline gives CDR1 MDHEN, CDR2 SYDVKM. V shed 5 bases and J 5 bases; nucleotides not matched to a gene: 5. CDR3 in amino acids: CASSPRTGGETQYF. The DNA for the CDR3 is TGTGCCAGCAGTCCACGGACAGGGGGGGAGACCCAGTACTTC.